This TCR beta chain was sequenced in a study of blood T cell repertoires in COVID-19 (TCRdb year 2020). Regarding the study in general: Collaborator samples came from the United States, Italy and Spain and covered acute and convalescent phases of COVID-19. The material from the prospective study consisted of cDNA or gDNA derived from T cells, B-cell-depleted T cells, or PBMCs. Subjects who had been exposed to COVID-19, were actively infected with it, or had recovered from it provided the deeply sampled blood TCRbeta repertoires that made up the dataset. A freely available public database, intended as a resource for researchers studying the immune response to SARS-CoV-2, is where the repertoires were released. The samples were drawn from two sources: the first 160 participants of the ongoing ImmuneRACE study, and 1,200 or so subjects contributed by 6 global collaborators. Nearly every sample came with metadata listing a de-identified subject ID, COVID-19 status, age in years and sex. HLA class I and class II types, where available, came from metadata supplied by the sample provider rather than from assay-based typing. Results the study describes overall, beyond this receptor: The quantity of clinical and demographic metadata differed by source and by participant and was supplied without curation.

Collaborating institutions collected whole blood in K2EDTA tubes following their own protocols. For TCRbeta analysis, collaborators shipped samples in one of three forms: frozen whole blood, isolated PBMCs, or DNA extracted from either of those sample types. TCRbeta CDR3 regions were amplified from genomic DNA by means of the immunoSEQ Assay, a bias-controlled multiplex PCR. In the authors' own workflow: The number of nucleated cells in each sample was estimated from the amplification of reference gene primers within the assay. To quantify the absolute abundance of each unique TCRbeta CDR3 rearrangement, sequence reads were collapsed and filtered. For each sample, productive Simpson clonality was calculated as the square root of Simpson's diversity index across productive rearrangements. TCRdb mirrors the immuneACCESS table, restricted to in-frame sequences. Some clones are absent from its copies; in checked studies, under half trace to an unresolved V gene, and the reason for the others is unknown. The V and J calls and clone size were taken over from that table, and D and trimming were inferred from the DNA. The sample table contains 150,000 to 200,000 clones; only one count was recorded for over 80% of them. The ten most abundant clones make up around 8% of the sample.

Regarding this clone: Its binding antigen is unknown. Per-base qualities were not stored, and no clone one base away is much larger.

Per the germline V gene, SGHRS is the CDR1 and YFSETQ is the CDR2. V gives up 0 bases and J gives up 3 bases, and the segment between their germline ends measures 10 bases. Reading from cysteine to phenylalanine, the CDR3 counts 15 amino acids. The retained sequence is limited to the CDR3, 45 bases, with the frame set at the first base. This receptor was taken from a woman in her 70s with acute or convalescent COVID-19. Input material: peripheral blood. The chain joins TRBV5-1 to TRBJ2-1; TRBD1 is possibly the D segment (6 matching bases). The CDR3 amino acid sequence is: CASSLETGVYNEQFF. The DNA sequence follows: TGCGCCAGCAGCTTGGAGACAGGAGTCTACAATGAGCAGTTCTTC.